The next 3 T cell receptor beta chains were all read from a single sample in a study of CD8 T cells in ankylosing spondylitis (dated by TCRdb to 2015 to 2018). Libraries were built with 5' RACE. Sequencing instrument: Illumina HiSeq 2500. Clones were called with MiXCR by TCRdb after fastp trimmed the public reads at Q25, and only in-frame beta chains were retained. CDR3 protein sequences are deduplicated, and each keeps its most common genes and DNA. This sample gives about 69,000 distinct CDR3 sequences in total; approximately 5.3% of them show up just once. About 2% of the sample rests with the top ten. Material for sequencing was blood, either unsorted or a sorted T cell fraction (not recorded which). The receptor set was obtained from a male donor with ankylosing spondylitis or in good health (not recorded which).

At least ten counts were recorded for this clonotype. The rearrangement uses TRBV11-2 and TRBJ1-1, with D uncertain. This CDR3 is 15 amino acids long. V dropped 4 bases and J dropped 3 bases, with 15 bases sitting between them. Germline loops: CDR1 SGHAT, CDR2 FQNNGV. The CDR3 here is CASSSPQAQDTEAFF. Written as DNA, the CDR3 is TGTGCCAGCAGCTCCCCCCAAGCGCAGGACACTGAAGCTTTCTTT.

This clonotype was recorded at least ten times. This rearrangement joins TRBV20-1 to TRBJ2-1, with 11 nucleotides matching TRBD2. CDR3 size: 17 residues. V gave up 3 bases and J gave up 2 bases; unmatched junction bases: 9. The germline V gene has CDR1 DFQATT and CDR2 SNEGSKA (reference sequence). The CDR3 loop reads CSARLRLAGPTYNEQFF. DNA for the CDR3: TGCAGTGCTAGGCTCCGACTAGCGGGACCTACCTACAATGAGCAGTTCTTC.

There are many counts of this clonotype. This sequence joins TRBV7-2 and TRBJ2-4, with D maybe TRBD1 (6 bases). Trimming took 5 bases from V and 9 from J, leaving 17 bases between them. The CDR3 has 14 residues. Germline V gene lookup returns CDR1 SGHTA and CDR2 FQGNSA. The CDR3 coding sequence is TGTGCCAGCAGCCCCGGAACAGGGACCGTCATTCAGTACTTC. Its protein is CASSPGTGTVIQYF.